These 15 T cell receptor beta chains originate from one sample sequenced in a study of Tregs in tolerant kidney transplant recipients. Repertoires were generated with immunoSEQ multiplex PCR, while TCRdb's copy carries only in-frame clones and drops some. The sample lists about 240,000 clones, around 81% occurring once. The sample consisted of CD4+ T cells from blood. The source is a human donor in good health.

This sequence joins TRBV30 and TRBJ2-7; D may be TRBD2 (5 bases). The V gene lost 4 bases and the J gene lost 3 bases, with 10 bases spanning the gap. This CDR3 region has 12 residues. Germline CDR1 and CDR2: GTSNPN and SVGIG (reference sequence). The CDR3 region is CAWIGGGYEQYF. The CDR3 nucleotides read TGTGCCTGGATCGGAGGAGGCTACGAGCAGTACTTC. The whole variable domain, remainder taken from reference TRBV30 and TRBJ2-7, is SQTIHQWPATLVQPVGSPLSLECTVEGTSNPNLYWYRQAAGRGLQLLFYSVGIGQISSEVPQNLSASRPQDRQFILSSKKLLLSDSGFYLCAWIGGGYEQYFGPGTRLTVT.

The V call is TRBV30, the J call TRBJ1-4; D gene unclear. V dropped 8 bases and J dropped 9 bases, with 19 bases sitting between them. The CDR3 is 13 amino acids. Germline CDR1 reads GTSNPN; CDR2 reads SVGIG (reference sequence). CDR3 loop: CAAEFDTTKKLFF. The CDR3 region has the DNA TGTGCCGCCGAATTTGACACGACGAAAAAACTGTTTTTT. Full variable domain (missing parts from reference TRBV30 and TRBJ1-4): SQTIHQWPATLVQPVGSPLSLECTVEGTSNPNLYWYRQAAGRGLQLLFYSVGIGQISSEVPQNLSASRPQDRQFILSSKKLLLSDSGFYLCAAEFDTTKKLFFGSGTQLSVL.

Concerning this clone itself: A much larger clone sits a single nucleotide away, making a read error possible. The genes are TRBV11-3 and TRBJ1-1; D is unresolved. Germline V lookup: CDR1 SGHNT, CDR2 YENEEA. The germline V and J ends were trimmed by 0 bases and 1 base, with 3 bases remaining between them. The CDR3 runs to 13 residues. The DNA of the CDR3 is TGTGCCAGCAGCTTAGACAGGAACACTGAAGCTTTCTTT. Amino acid sequence: CASSLDRNTEAFF.

The chain uses TRBV11-2 and TRBJ2-5; D may correspond to TRBD1 or TRBD2 (6 bases each). This CDR3 has 14 amino acids. Germline lookup yields CDR1 SGHAT and CDR2 FQNNGV. Trimming cost V 4 bases and J 5 bases, with 14 bases left between them. The CDR3 sequence: CASSSVRGRETQYF. The CDR3 bases are TGTGCCAGCAGCTCAGTACGGGGGCGGGAGACCCAGTACTTC. Combining the CDR3 with reference TRBV11-2 and TRBJ2-5 gives the whole variable domain EAGVAQSPRYKIIEKRQSVAFWCNPISGHATLYWYQQILGQGPKLLIQFQNNGVVDDSQLPKDRFSAERLKGVDSTLKIQPAKLEDSAVYLCASSSVRGRETQYFGPGTRLLVL.

V is TRBV11-2 and J is TRBJ1-5; a possible D gene is TRBD1 (6 bases). Germline-derived CDR1 and CDR2 are SGHAT and FQNNGV. V was trimmed by 5 bases and J by 2 bases, leaving 10 bases between them. The CDR3 is 14 residues long. CDR3 amino acids: CASSLGGGNQPQHF. CDR3 DNA: TGTGCCAGCAGCCTCGGGGGCGGCAATCAGCCCCAGCATTTT. The whole variable domain, remainder taken from reference TRBV11-2 and TRBJ1-5, is EAGVAQSPRYKIIEKRQSVAFWCNPISGHATLYWYQQILGQGPKLLIQFQNNGVVDDSQLPKDRFSAERLKGVDSTLKIQPAKLEDSAVYLCASSLGGGNQPQHFGDGTRLSIL.

In the case of this clone: This same CDR3 is encoded by further DNA sequences in the sample. The V call is TRBV5-1, the J call TRBJ1-1, with 7 bases lining up with TRBD1. The CDR3 is 14 amino acids. Germline trimming cut 4 bases from V and 2 bases from J; bases unmatched to any gene: 5. Germline V gene sequence: CDR1 SGHRS, CDR2 YFSETQ. CDR3 amino acids: CASSRGGGNTEAFF. The CDR3 coding sequence is TGCGCCAGCAGCAGAGGGGGCGGTAACACTGAAGCTTTCTTT.

The V and J genes are TRBV6-5 and TRBJ1-1; 10 nucleotides align to TRBD1. V was clipped by 7 bases and J by 3 bases; unmatched bases: 8. CDR3 size: 15 residues. Per germline, CDR1 MNHEY and CDR2 SVGAGI. For the CDR3, the DNA is TGTGCCAGCATCCGGGACAGGGGCCCTTACACTGAAGCTTTCTTT. Translated: CASIRDRGPYTEAFF.

This chain connects TRBV2 to TRBJ2-1; the match to TRBD2 covers 8 bases. This CDR3 comprises 17 residues. V shed 4 bases and J 2 bases; nucleotides not matched to a gene: 10. In germline, CDR1 is SNHLY, CDR2 FYNNEI. The CDR3 reads CASSGDATSAAYNEQFF. CDR3 nucleotides: TGTGCCAGCAGTGGGGACGCGACTAGCGCAGCCTACAATGAGCAGTTCTTC.

V is TRBV4-1 and J is TRBJ1-2, with D perhaps TRBD1 (5 bases). Germline CDR1 reads MGHRA; CDR2 reads YSYEKL. V shed 1 base and J shed 8 bases, with 14 bases lying between them. This CDR3 region has 14 residues. The CDR3 bases are TGCGCCAGCAGCCAAGGGGGGAGGGCGTCGGGCTACACCTTC. Translation gives CASSQGGRASGYTF.

The V call is TRBV7-9, the J call TRBJ1-3; D uncertain. Trimming took 5 bases from V and 11 from J, leaving 16 bases between them. CDR3 length equals 13 residues. Germline loops: CDR1 SEHNR, CDR2 FQNEAQ (reference sequence). CDR3 region: CASSVGRAEAIYF. The CDR3 nucleotides are TGTGCCAGCAGCGTCGGACGCGCAGAAGCCATATATTTT.

The chain combines TRBV29-1 with TRBJ1-2; tentatively, D is TRBD1 (6 bases). CDR1 is SQVTM, CDR2 ANQGSEA, per germline. V lost 3 bases, J lost 1 base, and 12 bases lay in between. This CDR3 is 14 amino acids long. CDR3 sequence reads: CSVDRGAGNYGYTF. CDR3 DNA sequence: TGCAGCGTTGATCGGGGGGCGGGTAACTATGGCTACACCTTC.

The J gene is TRBJ2-7, the V gene TRBV18; 9 bases fit TRBD2. Germline V lookup: CDR1 KGHSH, CDR2 LQKENI. Trimming removed 5 bases from V and 2 bases from J; junction bases left unmatched: 10. This CDR3 is 16 amino acids long. The CDR3 DNA reads TGTGCCAGCTCAGGTCGCGGGCGGGAGGGAACCTACGAGCAGTACTTC. Its protein product is CASSGRGREGTYEQYF.

This chain joins TRBV5-1 and TRBJ2-5; D possibly corresponds to TRBD1 (5 bases). The length of the CDR3 is 12 residues. Per germline, CDR1 SGHRS and CDR2 YFSETQ. V lost 5 bases and J 4 bases, leaving 9 bases between the germline ends. The CDR3 sequence: CASRKGVETQYF. The CDR3 DNA follows: TGCGCCAGCAGAAAAGGGGTAGAGACCCAGTACTTC.

CDR3 sequence (DNA): TGTGCCAGCAGCGCACAGGGTTACGAGCAGTACTTC. Translation gives CASSAQGYEQYF. The chain employs TRBV11-3 and TRBJ2-7; tentative D call: TRBD1 (6 bases). Germline loops: CDR1 SGHNT, CDR2 YENEEA. V gave up 5 bases and J gave up 4 bases, with 9 bases separating them. This CDR3 has 12 amino acids. The full variable domain, in which reference TRBV11-3 and TRBJ2-7 provide the parts outside the CDR3, is EAGVVQSPRYKIIEKKQPVAFWCNPISGHNTLYWYLQNLGQGPELLIRYENEEAVDDSQLPKDRFSAERLKGVDSTLKIQPAELGDSAVYLCASSAQGYEQYFGPGTRLTVT.

The CDR3 region has the DNA TGTGCCAGCTCACCATGGCAGGAAAGGGAGTTCGTTACGCAGTATTTT. Amino acid sequence: CASSPWQEREFVTQYF. The gene calls are TRBV18 and TRBJ2-3, with D maybe TRBD2 (5 bases). Germline values: CDR1 KGHSH, CDR2 LQKENI. This CDR3 region has 16 residues. Trimming left V 2 bases short and J 8 bases short, with 20 bases between.